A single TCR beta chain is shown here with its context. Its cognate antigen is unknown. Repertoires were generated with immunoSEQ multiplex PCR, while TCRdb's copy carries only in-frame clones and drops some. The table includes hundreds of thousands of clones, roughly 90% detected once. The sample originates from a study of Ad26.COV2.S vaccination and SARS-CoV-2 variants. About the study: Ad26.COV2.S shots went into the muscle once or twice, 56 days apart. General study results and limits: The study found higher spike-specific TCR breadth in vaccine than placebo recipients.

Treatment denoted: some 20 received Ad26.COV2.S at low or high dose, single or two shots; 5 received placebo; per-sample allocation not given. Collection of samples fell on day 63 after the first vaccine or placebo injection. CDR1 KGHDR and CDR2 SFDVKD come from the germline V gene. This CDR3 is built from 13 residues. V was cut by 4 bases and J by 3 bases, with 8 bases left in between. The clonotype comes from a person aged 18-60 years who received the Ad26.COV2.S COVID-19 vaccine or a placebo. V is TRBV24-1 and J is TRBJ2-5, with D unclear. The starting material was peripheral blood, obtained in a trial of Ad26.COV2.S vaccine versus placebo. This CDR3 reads CATSEPNEETQYF. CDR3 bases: TGTGCCACCAGTGAGCCTAACGAAGAGACCCAGTACTTC.